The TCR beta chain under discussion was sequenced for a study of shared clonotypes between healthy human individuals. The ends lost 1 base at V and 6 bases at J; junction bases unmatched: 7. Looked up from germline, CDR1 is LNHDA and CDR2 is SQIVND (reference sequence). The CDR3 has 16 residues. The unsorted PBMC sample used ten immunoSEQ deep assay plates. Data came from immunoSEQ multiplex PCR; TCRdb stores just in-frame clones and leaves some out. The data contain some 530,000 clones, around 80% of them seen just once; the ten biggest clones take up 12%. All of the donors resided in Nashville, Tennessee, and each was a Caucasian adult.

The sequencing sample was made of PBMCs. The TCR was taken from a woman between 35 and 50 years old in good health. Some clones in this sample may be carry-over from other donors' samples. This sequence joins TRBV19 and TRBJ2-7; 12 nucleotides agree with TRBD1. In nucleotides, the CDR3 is TGTGCCAGTAGTATAGGTGCCGGGACAGGGGGCAGCGAGCAGTACTTC. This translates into CASSIGAGTGGSEQYF.